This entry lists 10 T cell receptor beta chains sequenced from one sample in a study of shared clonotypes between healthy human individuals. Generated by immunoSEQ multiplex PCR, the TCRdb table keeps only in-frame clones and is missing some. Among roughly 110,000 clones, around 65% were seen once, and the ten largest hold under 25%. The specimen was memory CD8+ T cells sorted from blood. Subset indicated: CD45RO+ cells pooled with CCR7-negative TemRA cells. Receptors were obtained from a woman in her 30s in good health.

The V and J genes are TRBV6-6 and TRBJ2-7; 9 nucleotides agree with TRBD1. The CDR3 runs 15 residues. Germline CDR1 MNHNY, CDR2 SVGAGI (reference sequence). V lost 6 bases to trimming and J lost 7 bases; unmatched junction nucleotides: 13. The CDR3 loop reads CASSSYRGQFGEQYF. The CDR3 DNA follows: TGTGCCAGCAGCTCTTACAGGGGGCAATTTGGGGAGCAGTACTTC.

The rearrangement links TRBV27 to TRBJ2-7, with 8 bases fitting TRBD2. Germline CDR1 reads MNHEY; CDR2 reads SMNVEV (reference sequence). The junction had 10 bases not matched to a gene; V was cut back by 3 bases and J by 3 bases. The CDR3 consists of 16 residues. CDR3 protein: CASSFIGGLDNYEQYF. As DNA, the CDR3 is TGTGCCAGCAGTTTTATTGGGGGACTAGACAACTACGAGCAGTACTTC.

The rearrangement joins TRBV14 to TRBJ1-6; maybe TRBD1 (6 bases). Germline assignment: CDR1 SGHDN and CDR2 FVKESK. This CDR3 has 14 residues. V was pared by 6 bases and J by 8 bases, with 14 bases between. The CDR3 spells CASRRGNSHSPLHF. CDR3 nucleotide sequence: TGTGCCAGCAGGAGGGGGAACAGCCATTCACCCCTCCACTTT.

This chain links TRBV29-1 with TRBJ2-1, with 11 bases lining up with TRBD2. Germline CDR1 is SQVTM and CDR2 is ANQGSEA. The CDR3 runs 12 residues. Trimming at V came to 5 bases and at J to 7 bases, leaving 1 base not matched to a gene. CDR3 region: CSVLAGGNEQFF. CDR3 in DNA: TGCAGCGTTTTAGCGGGAGGGAATGAGCAGTTCTTC.

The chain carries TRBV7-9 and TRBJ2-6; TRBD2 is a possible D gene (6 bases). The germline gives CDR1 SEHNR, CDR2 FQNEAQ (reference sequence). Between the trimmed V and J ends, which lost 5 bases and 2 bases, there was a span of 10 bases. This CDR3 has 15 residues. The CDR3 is CASSPRTTGANVLTF. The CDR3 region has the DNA TGTGCCAGCAGCCCGCGGACTACTGGGGCCAACGTCCTGACTTTC.

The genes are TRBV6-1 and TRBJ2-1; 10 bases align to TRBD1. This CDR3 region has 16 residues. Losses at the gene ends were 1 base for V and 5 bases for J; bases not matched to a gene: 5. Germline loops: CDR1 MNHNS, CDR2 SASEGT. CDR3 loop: CASSEEEGQGNNEQFF. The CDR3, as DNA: TGTGCCAGCAGTGAAGAAGAGGGACAGGGGAACAATGAGCAGTTCTTC.

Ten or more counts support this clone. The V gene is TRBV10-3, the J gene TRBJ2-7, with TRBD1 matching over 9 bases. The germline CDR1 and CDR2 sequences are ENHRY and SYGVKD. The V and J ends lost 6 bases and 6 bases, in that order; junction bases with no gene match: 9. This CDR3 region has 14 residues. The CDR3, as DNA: TGTGCCATCAGGGAGGGACAGGGCATAGGCGAGCAGTACTTC. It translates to CAIREGQGIGEQYF.

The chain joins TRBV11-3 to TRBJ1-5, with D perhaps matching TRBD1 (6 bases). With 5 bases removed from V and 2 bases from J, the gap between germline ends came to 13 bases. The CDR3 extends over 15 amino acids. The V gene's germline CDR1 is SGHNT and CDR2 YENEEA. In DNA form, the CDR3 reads TGTGCCAGCAGCAAACAGGGCAAGGGCAATCAGCCCCAGCATTTT. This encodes CASSKQGKGNQPQHF.

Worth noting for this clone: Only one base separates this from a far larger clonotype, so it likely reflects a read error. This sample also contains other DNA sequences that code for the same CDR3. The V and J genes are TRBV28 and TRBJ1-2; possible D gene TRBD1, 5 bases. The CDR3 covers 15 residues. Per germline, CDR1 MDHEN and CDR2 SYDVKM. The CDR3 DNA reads TGTGCCAGCAGTTTTATGCGGGGCTCCAGCTATGGCTACACTTTC. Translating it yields CASSFMRGSSYGYTF.

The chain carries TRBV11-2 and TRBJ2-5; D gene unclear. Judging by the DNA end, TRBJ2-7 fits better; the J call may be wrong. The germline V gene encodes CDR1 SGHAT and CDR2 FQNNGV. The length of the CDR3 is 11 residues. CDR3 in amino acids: CASSLSNEQYF. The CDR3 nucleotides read TGTGCCAGCAGCTTATCCAACGAGCAGTACTTC.